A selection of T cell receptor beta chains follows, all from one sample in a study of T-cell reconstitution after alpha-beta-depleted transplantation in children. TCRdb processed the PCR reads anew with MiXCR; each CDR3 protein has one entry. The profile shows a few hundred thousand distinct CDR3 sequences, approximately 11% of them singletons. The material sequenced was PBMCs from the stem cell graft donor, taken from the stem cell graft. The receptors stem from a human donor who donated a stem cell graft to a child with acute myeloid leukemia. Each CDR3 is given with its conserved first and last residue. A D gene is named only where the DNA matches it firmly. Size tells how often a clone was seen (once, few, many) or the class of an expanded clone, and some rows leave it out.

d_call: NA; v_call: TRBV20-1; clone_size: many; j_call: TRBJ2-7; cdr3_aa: CSASEGRYYEQYF; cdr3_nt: TGCAGTGCTAGTGAGGGACGGTACTACGAGCAGTACTTC
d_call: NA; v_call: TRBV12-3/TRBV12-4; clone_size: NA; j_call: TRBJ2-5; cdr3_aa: CASSDSNGGETQYF; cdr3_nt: TGTGCCAGCAGTGACTCAAACGGCGGAGAGACCCAGTACTTC
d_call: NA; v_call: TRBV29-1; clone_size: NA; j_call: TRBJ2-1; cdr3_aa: CSVEEGTWFF; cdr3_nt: TGCAGCGTTGAAGAGGGGACGTGGTTCTTC
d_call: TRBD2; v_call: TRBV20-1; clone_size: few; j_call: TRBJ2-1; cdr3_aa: CSASPASGRAGGQFF; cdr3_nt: TGCAGTGCTAGCCCGGCTAGCGGGAGGGCCGGTGGGCAGTTCTTC
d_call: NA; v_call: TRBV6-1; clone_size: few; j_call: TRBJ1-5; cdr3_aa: CASRRGTPYSNQPQHF; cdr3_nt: TGTGCCAGCAGACGAGGGACACCTTATAGCAATCAGCCCCAGCATTTT
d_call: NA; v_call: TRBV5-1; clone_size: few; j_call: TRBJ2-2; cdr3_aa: CASSYRAHPTRAGELFF; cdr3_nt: TGCGCCAGCAGTTACCGAGCACACCCGACGCGCGCCGGGGAGCTGTTTTTT
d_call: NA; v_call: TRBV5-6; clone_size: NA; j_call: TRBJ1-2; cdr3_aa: CASSPAGIDYGYTF; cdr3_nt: TGTGCCAGCAGCCCGGCGGGGATCGACTATGGCTACACCTTC
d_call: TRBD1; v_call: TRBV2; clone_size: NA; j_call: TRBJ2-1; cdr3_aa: CASDRDNEQFF; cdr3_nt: TGTGCCAGCGACAGGGACAATGAGCAGTTCTTC
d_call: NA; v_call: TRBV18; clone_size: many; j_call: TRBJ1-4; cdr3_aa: CASSPPGSENEKLFF; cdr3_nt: TGTGCCAGCTCACCACCGGGTTCAGAGAATGAAAAACTGTTTTTT
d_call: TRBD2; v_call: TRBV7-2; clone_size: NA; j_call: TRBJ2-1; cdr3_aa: CASSPGAGVDNEQFF; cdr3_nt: TGTGCCAGCAGCCCCGGAGCGGGAGTTGACAATGAGCAGTTCTTC
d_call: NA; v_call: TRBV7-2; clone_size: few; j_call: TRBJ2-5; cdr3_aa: CASSSSGTGQETQYF; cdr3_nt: TGTGCCAGCAGCTCTTCCGGGACTGGGCAAGAGACCCAGTACTTC
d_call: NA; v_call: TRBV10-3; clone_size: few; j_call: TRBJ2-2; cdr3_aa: CGTNPGGLALTGELFF; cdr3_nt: TGTGGAACCAACCCCGGGGGCCTAGCTTTGACCGGGGAGCTGTTTTTT
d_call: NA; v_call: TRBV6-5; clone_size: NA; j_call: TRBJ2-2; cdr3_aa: CASSYSGPRELFF; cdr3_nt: TGTGCCAGCAGTTACTCGGGTCCCAGGGAGCTGTTTTTT
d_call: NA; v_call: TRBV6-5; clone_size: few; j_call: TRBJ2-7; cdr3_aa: CASSTDRTLSEQYF; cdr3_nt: TGTGCCAGCAGTACCGACAGAACTTTGTCCGAGCAGTACTTC
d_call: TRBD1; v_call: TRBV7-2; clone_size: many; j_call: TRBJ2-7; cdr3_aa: CASSLSRDRVYEQYF; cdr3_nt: TGTGCCAGCAGCTTGAGCCGGGACAGGGTTTACGAGCAGTACTTC
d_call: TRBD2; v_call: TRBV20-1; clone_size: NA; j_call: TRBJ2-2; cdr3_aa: CSAKDESSGRSGGELFF; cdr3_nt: TGCAGTGCTAAGGATGAGTCTAGCGGGAGATCTGGCGGGGAGCTGTTTTTT
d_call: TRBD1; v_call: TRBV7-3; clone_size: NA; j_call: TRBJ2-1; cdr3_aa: CASSLFDQGARNEQFF; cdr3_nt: TGTGCCAGCAGCTTATTCGACCAGGGGGCACGTAATGAGCAGTTCTTC
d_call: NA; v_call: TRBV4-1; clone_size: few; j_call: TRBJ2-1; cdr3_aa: CASSQDLQGQQFF; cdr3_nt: TGCGCCAGCAGCCAAGATCTTCAGGGGCAGCAGTTCTTC
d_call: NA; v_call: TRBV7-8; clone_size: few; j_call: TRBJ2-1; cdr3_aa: CASSRVGGLNEQFF; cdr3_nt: TGTGCCAGCAGCAGGGTTGGGGGACTCAATGAGCAGTTCTTC
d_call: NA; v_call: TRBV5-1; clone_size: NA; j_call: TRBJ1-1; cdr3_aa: CASSLRDGSATEAFF; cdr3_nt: TGCGCCAGCAGCTTGAGGGACGGGTCGGCGACTGAAGCTTTCTTT
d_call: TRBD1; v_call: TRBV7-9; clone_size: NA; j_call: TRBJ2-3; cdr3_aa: CASRPQGVTDTQYF; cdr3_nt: TGTGCCAGCAGACCCCAGGGGGTCACAGATACGCAGTATTTT
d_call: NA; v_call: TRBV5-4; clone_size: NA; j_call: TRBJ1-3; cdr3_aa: CASSSRPQRGNTIYF; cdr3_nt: TGTGCCAGCAGTTCCCGGCCCCAGCGAGGAAACACCATATATTTT
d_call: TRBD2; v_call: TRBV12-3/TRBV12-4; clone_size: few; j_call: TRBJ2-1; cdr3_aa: CASSPISGSGEQFF; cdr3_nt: TGTGCCAGCAGTCCTATTAGCGGGAGTGGTGAGCAGTTCTTC
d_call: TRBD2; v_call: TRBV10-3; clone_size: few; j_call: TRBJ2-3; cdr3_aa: CAISESLRTSGPTDTQYF; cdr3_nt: TGTGCCATCAGTGAGTCTTTGAGGACTAGCGGACCCACAGATACGCAGTATTTT
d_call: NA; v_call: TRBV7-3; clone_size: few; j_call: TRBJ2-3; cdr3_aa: CASSPHGAASTDTQYF; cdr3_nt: TGTGCCAGCAGCCCCCATGGGGCCGCTAGCACAGATACGCAGTATTTT
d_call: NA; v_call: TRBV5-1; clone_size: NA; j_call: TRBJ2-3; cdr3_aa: CASSLAVRGGMADTQYF; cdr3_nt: TGCGCCAGCAGCTTGGCCGTAAGGGGCGGGATGGCAGATACGCAGTATTTT
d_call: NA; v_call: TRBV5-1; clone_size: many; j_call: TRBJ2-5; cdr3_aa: CASSLASGPETQYF; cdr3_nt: TGCGCCAGCAGCTTGGCCAGCGGGCCGGAGACCCAGTACTTC
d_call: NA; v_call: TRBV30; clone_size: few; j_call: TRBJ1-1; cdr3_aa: CAWSYSMNTEAFF; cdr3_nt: TGTGCCTGGAGTTACAGCATGAACACTGAAGCTTTCTTT
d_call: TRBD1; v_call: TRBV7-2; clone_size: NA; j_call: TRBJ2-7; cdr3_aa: CASSPRTGGFYEQYF; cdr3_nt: TGTGCCAGCAGCCCCCGGACAGGGGGCTTCTACGAGCAGTACTTC
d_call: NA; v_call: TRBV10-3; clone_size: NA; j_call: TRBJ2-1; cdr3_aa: CAIKFRNEQFF; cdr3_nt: TGTGCCATCAAGTTCCGGAATGAGCAGTTCTTC
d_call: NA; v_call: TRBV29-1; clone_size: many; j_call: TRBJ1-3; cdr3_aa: CSVSSGNTIYF; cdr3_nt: TGCAGCGTAAGCTCTGGAAACACCATATATTTT
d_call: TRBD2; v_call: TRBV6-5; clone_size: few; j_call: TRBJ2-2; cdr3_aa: CASSYSAGGTGELFF; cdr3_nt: TGTGCCAGCAGTTACTCGGCGGGGGGTACCGGGGAGCTGTTTTTT
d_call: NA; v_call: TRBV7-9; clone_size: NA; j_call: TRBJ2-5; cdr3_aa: CASGIETQYF; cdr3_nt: TGTGCCAGTGGAATAGAGACCCAGTACTTC
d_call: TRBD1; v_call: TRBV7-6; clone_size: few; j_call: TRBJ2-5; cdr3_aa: CASSLETGTGETQYF; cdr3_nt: TGTGCCAGCAGCTTAGAAACCGGGACAGGGGAGACCCAGTACTTC
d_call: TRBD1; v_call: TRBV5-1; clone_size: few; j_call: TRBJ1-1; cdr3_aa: CASSYKTGMNTEAFF; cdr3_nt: TGCGCCAGCAGCTATAAGACAGGGATGAACACTGAAGCTTTCTTT
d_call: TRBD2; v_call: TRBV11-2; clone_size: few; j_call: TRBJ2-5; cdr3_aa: CASSFSSSGGARDETQYF; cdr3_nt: TGTGCCAGCAGCTTTTCGTCTAGCGGGGGGGCCAGGGATGAGACCCAGTACTTC
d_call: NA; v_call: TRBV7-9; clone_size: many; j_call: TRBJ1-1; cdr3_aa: CASSPEAFF; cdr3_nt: TGTGCCAGTAGTCCCGAAGCTTTCTTT
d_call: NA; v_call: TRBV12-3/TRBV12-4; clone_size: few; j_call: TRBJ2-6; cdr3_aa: CASSFGANVLTF; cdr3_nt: TGTGCCAGCAGTTTTGGGGCCAACGTCCTGACTTTC
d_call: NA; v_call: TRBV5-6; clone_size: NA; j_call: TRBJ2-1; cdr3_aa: CASSLTFRVNEQFF; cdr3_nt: TGTGCCAGCAGCCTGACCTTTAGAGTAAATGAGCAGTTCTTC
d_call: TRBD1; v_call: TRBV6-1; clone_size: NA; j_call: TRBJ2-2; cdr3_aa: CASSPSLGTGVAGELFF; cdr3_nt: TGTGCCAGCAGTCCAAGTTTGGGGACAGGGGTAGCCGGGGAGCTGTTTTTT
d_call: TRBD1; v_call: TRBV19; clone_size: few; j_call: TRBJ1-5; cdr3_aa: CASGQGLGQPQHF; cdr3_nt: TGTGCCAGTGGACAGGGTTTGGGTCAGCCCCAGCATTTT
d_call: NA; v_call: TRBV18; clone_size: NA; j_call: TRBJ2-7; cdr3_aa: CASSPSAFAGGEQYF; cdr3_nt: TGTGCCAGCTCACCATCGGCTTTTGCGGGCGGCGAGCAGTACTTC
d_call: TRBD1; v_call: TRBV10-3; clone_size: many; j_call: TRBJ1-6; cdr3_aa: CASWDSRTGVGSPLHF; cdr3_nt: TGTGCCAGCTGGGACAGTAGGACGGGTGTGGGATCACCCCTCCACTTT
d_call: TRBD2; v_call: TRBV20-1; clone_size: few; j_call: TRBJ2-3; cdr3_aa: CSVPSGGAEWNTQYF; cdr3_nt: TGCAGTGTGCCTAGCGGGGGGGCCGAATGGAATACGCAGTATTTT
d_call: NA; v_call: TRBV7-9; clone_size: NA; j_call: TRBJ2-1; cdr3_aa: CASSLGRQGYGGEQFF; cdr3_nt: TGTGCCAGCAGCTTAGGGCGGCAGGGATACGGTGGTGAGCAGTTCTTC
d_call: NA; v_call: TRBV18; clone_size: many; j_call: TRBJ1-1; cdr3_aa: CASSRGLVTEAFF; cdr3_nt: TGTGCCAGCTCTCGGGGGCTGGTGACTGAAGCTTTCTTT
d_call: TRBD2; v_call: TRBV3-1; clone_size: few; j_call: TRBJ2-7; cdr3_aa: CASSQEVYPSGLSGHEQYF; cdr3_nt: TGTGCCAGCAGCCAAGAGGTATACCCTAGCGGGTTATCGGGACACGAGCAGTACTTC
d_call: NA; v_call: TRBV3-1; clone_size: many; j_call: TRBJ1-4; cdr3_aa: CASSQNSRSEKLFF; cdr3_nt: TGTGCCAGCAGCCAGAACAGCCGGAGCGAAAAACTGTTTTTT
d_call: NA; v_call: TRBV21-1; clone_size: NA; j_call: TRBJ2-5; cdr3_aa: CASSKVSGQGGETQYF; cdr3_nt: TGTGCCAGCAGCAAAGTTTCCGGACAGGGGGGAGAGACCCAGTACTTC
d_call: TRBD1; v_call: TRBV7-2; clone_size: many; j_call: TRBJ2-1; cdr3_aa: CASRPHSGTEVNEQFF; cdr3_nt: TGTGCCAGCAGACCCCACTCCGGGACAGAGGTCAATGAGCAGTTCTTC
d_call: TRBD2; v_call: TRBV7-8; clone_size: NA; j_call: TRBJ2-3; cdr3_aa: CASSLSGGGDTQYF; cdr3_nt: TGTGCCAGCAGCTTATCGGGGGGGGGAGATACGCAGTATTTT
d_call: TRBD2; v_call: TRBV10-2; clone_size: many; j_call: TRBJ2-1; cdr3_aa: CASSDPRLAGTQHEQFF; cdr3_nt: TGCGCCAGCAGTGACCCAAGACTAGCGGGGACCCAGCATGAGCAGTTCTTC